This TCR beta chain was identified during a study of spatial heterogeneity in lung cancer (dated by TCRdb to between 2018 and 2020). General notes on the study: Beta-chain transcripts were consistently detected in greater numbers than alpha-chain transcripts, which likely reflected higher beta-chain transcript abundance. In the raw uncorrected reads, each unique combination of TCR and UMI appeared more than ten times on average. In non-small cell lung cancer, the study quantitatively compared TCR alpha and beta repertoires across several tumor regions, matched nontumor lung, and blood. TCR repertoire features were related to nonsynonymous mutation counts determined by whole-exome sequencing of tumor tissue. Both alpha and beta chains were TCR-sequenced in 200 to 250 tumor regions, fewer than 80 matched nontumor lung samples and 45 to 60 PBMC samples obtained at surgery. Overall study outcomes, separate from this receptor: Confirming at a functional level the hypothesis that regional TCRs recognize regional mutations was considered to require additional single-cell paired TCR alpha and beta sequencing.

The time point label of this sample denotes: sample taken at primary tumor resection. For TCR sequencing, whole RNA was extracted from tumor and nontumor lung tissue, or from cryopreserved PBMC samples, and no cell sorting was done. Samples were obtained from about 75 patients with early-stage, untreated non-small cell lung cancer from the lung TRACERx cohort. A patient was chosen for TCR sequencing only when enough RNA was available from at least two tumor regions. Before selection, tumor and adjacent nontumor lung specimens were reviewed by a lung pathologist. This clonotype is judged medium-sized (0.01 to 0.1%). The antigen it binds to is not known. Nothing much larger sits one base from this clone, and base qualities are not available. This beta chain is an off-target read within a library intended for alpha chains, so its frequency means little. The V and J ends are trimmed by 1 base and 4 bases, leaving 12 bases between them. For CDR1 and CDR2, the germline V gene lists SGHRS and YFSETQ. The CDR3 goes from the cysteine to the phenylalanine over 15 residues. The read is trimmed to its CDR3 DNA, 45 bases read in frame from base 1.

The library came from 5' RACE. The listed sequencing device is NextSeq 500. In the TCR library protocol, a unique molecular identifier was attached to each TCR cDNA molecule so that PCR and sequencing errors could be corrected. Processing in the source paper ran as follows. Decombinator tools were used for TCR identification, UMI-based error correction and CDR3 extraction. Expanded TCRs were defined as those above a frequency of 2 per 1,000, corresponding to the top 1% of the tumor frequency distribution. Renyi diversity was computed with the R vegan package after each repertoire had been subsampled 100 times to 5,000 TCRs. CDR3 similarity networks were built from amino acid triplet string-kernel similarity, connecting CDR3s with pairwise similarity above 0.82. Through fastp at Q25 and MiXCR, TCRdb rebuilt clones from the public reads, retaining in-frame beta chains. Rows are combined by CDR3 protein, so each entry shows the most common genes and DNA. The authors' filters were not applied to this entry. The sample table lists 6,900 or so distinct CDR3 sequences, about 4% of them with a count of one. The biggest ten clones account for over 20% of the sample.

This TCR was recovered from a female donor with early-stage non-small cell lung cancer. Here the sequenced sample was normal lung tissue next to the tumor, taken at surgery. The chain uses TRBV5-1 and TRBJ1-5; the D gene is perhaps TRBD1, from 6 matching bases. The CDR3 here reads CASSLLGHLNQPQHF. Here is the DNA: TGCGCCAGCAGCTTGTTGGGACACTTGAATCAGCCCCAGCATTTT.